Below are 14 T cell receptor beta chains sequenced from a single sample in a study. Cells sorted as Tregs were CD4+, CD25+ and CD127-/low. TCRdb re-analysed the 5' RACE reads in MiXCR, keeping a single row per CDR3 protein. This table has some 44,000 distinct CDR3 sequences, less than 25% appearing once. Source material: Tregs sorted from blood. The receptors were sampled from a female donor with breast cancer.

This clonotype was observed at least ten times. This rearrangement joins TRBV12-3 or TRBV12-4 to TRBJ2-5; D is tentatively TRBD1 or TRBD2 (5 bases each). V was clipped by 6 bases and J by 2 bases, with 16 bases between them. The CDR3 runs 15 residues. The CDR3 sequence is CASRIQSGGQETQYF. The DNA for the CDR3 is TGTGCCAGCAGAATACAAAGTGGGGGTCAAGAGACCCAGTACTTC.

This clonotype was seen many times. V and J are TRBV6-5 and TRBJ1-6, with 7 bases aligning to TRBD1. The V gene end was trimmed by 6 bases and the J gene end by 10 bases; junction bases not matched to a gene: 6. Per germline, CDR1 MNHEY and CDR2 SVGAGI. CDR3 size: 13 residues. The CDR3 spells CASRTGFLSPLHF. The CDR3 DNA follows: TGTGCCAGCAGGACAGGGTTTCTGTCACCCCTCCACTTT.

This clonotype was observed many times. The chain is built from TRBV9 and TRBJ1-1; 7 bases are shared with TRBD1. The CDR3 is 15 amino acids. The V gene's germline CDR1 is SGDLS and CDR2 YYNGEE. V was clipped by 0 bases and J by 4 bases; unmatched bases: 6. The CDR3 sequence is CASSVEGGWGTEAFF. CDR3 nucleotides: TGTGCCAGCAGCGTAGAAGGGGGCTGGGGCACTGAAGCTTTCTTT.

At least ten counts were recorded for this clonotype. The chain employs TRBV21-1 and TRBJ2-2; TRBD2, the table's D call, lacks a check against the DNA. TRBV21-1 is deemed a pseudogene. CDR3 length: 17 amino acids. The CDR3, as DNA: TGTGCCAGCAGCCTCAATCTAGCGGGACCGTACACCGGGGAGCTGTTTTTT. This codes for CASSLNLAGPYTGELFF.

This clonotype was counted at least ten times. The rearrangement links TRBV28 to TRBJ2-7; D unresolved. This CDR3 has 13 residues. Trimming shortened V by 8 bases and J by 0 bases, and 11 bases separated the two germline ends. Germline V gene lookup returns CDR1 MDHEN and CDR2 SYDVKM. CDR3 protein: CASGSPSSYEQYF. The DNA of the CDR3 is TGTGCCAGCGGCTCTCCGAGCTCCTACGAGCAGTACTTC.

This clonotype occurred many times. The chain recombines TRBV6-5 with TRBJ1-1; D is perhaps TRBD1 (5 bases). Germline CDR1 reads MNHEY; CDR2 reads SVGAGI. CDR3 size: 13 residues. Trimming took 2 bases from V and 4 from J, leaving 8 bases between them. CDR3 bases: TGTGCCAGCAGTTACGGCAGGGCCACTGAAGCTTTCTTT. This encodes CASSYGRATEAFF.

This clonotype showed up many times. The genes are TRBV4-2 and TRBJ2-5; D is uncertain. The V and J ends lost 0 bases and 3 bases respectively, with 2 bases between them. The germline V gene has CDR1 LGHNA and CDR2 YNFKEQ. The CDR3 extends over 12 amino acids. The CDR3 region has the DNA TGTGCCAGCAGCCAAGATAAAGAGACCCAGTACTTC. Translation gives CASSQDKETQYF.

V gene TRBV6-1 combines with J gene TRBJ2-1; 15 bases map to TRBD2. Germline CDR1 reads MNHNS; CDR2 reads SASEGT. This CDR3 contains 15 residues. Trimming at V came to 7 bases and at J to 4 bases, leaving 2 bases not matched to a gene. CDR3 in amino acids: CASTGLAGGYNEQFF. The CDR3 DNA reads TGTGCCAGCACGGGACTAGCGGGGGGATACAATGAGCAGTTCTTC.

The chain is built from TRBV4-2 and TRBJ2-6, with D perhaps matching TRBD1 (5 bases). CDR3 length: 18 amino acids. V dropped 4 bases and J dropped 0 bases, with 16 bases sitting between them. Germline V gene sequence: CDR1 LGHNA, CDR2 YNFKEQ. CDR3 bases: TGTGCCAGCAGCCCCCGACAGCTCCTAGACTCTGGGGCCAACGTCCTGACTTTC. This encodes CASSPRQLLDSGANVLTF.

The sample holds one count of this clonotype. The germline gene is not matched at one end of the junction; a read error may be the cause. The rearrangement uses TRBV2 and TRBJ2-1; 13 bases map to TRBD2. This CDR3 region has 14 residues. Germline V lookup: CDR1 SNHLY, CDR2 FYNNEI. CDR3 protein: CVSKGLAGDNEQFF. DNA of the CDR3: TGTGTCAGCAAAGGACTAGCGGGGGACAATGAGCAGTTCTTC. The full variable domain, completed using reference TRBV2 and TRBJ2-1, is EPEVTQTPSHQVTQMGQEVILRCVPISNHLYFYWYRQILGQKVEFLVSFYNNEISEKSEIFDDQFSVERPDGSNFTLKIRSTKLEDSAMYFCVSKGLAGDNEQFFGPGTRLTVL.

For the CDR3, the DNA is TGTGCCAGCAGTTTTGTCTCCCAGCCAGTAAACTACGAGCAGTACTTC. It specifies CASSFVSQPVNYEQYF. This rearrangement joins TRBV28 to TRBJ2-7; no firm D call. Trimming removed 3 bases at V and 3 bases at J, with 18 bases between. The CDR3 spans 16 residues. CDR1 and CDR2 from the germline V gene are MDHEN and SYDVKM.

This clonotype occurred a few times. This chain joins TRBV12-3 or TRBV12-4 and TRBJ2-7, with TRBD1 matching 8 bases. The CDR3 is made up of 14 amino acids. Germline trimming cut 2 bases from V and 6 bases from J; bases unmatched to any gene: 6. The CDR3 DNA reads as TGTGCCAGCAGTTTAAGGCAGGGGGCCGGCGAGCAGTACTTC. It codes for CASSLRQGAGEQYF.

A word on this clonotype: One junction end disagrees with the germline gene, perhaps due to a read error. The J gene is TRBJ1-3, the V gene TRBV12-3 or TRBV12-4; D unclear. CDR3 length: 15 amino acids. CDR3: CAGSRGRHSGNTIYF. The CDR3 coding sequence is TGTGCCGGCAGTAGAGGACGGCACTCTGGAAACACCATATATTTT.

Comment on this clonotype: An end of the junction differs from the germline gene, which may be a read error. The chain recombines TRBV4-1 with TRBJ2-1; TRBD1 or TRBD2 may be the D gene (5 bases each). Germline V CDR1 and CDR2: MGHRA, YSYEKL. CDR3 length equals 15 residues. DNA of the CDR3: TGCACCAGCAGCCTGGGGGTTAGCTCCTACAATGAGCAGTTCTTC. Translation: CTSSLGVSSYNEQFF.